This T cell receptor (beta chain) was found in a study of identical twins. MiXCR was run by TCRdb on the 5' RACE reads, yielding one entry per CDR3 protein. This sample has 350,000 or so distinct CDR3 sequences, with around an eighth found just once. The CDR3 is 16 residues long. V was pared by 1 base and J by 8 bases, with 5 bases of the junction left unmatched. CDR1 is MNHEY and CDR2 is SMNVEV in the germline V gene (reference sequence). This clonotype was detected a few times. These same data were also listed under a study on yellow fever vaccine responses in identical twins.

Sequenced: CD8+ T cells sorted from blood. This clonotype was sampled from a woman aged 18-29 years in good health. The rearrangement joins TRBV27 to TRBJ2-2, with TRBD1 identical over 12 bases. The CDR3 region has the DNA TGTGCCAGCAGTTTATGGGGACAGGGGGCGGCGGGGGAGCTGTTTTTT. This encodes CASSLWGQGAAGELFF.